This T cell receptor (beta chain) was obtained from a study of CD4 T cells in relation to SARS-CoV-2 and coronaviruses. Findings of the study overall: No donor gave both pre-pandemic and post-infection samples.

Comments on this clone: The antigen is undetermined.

Unexposed donor CD4+ T cells date from 2011-2018, before the COVID-19 pandemic. After about 11 days of culture, CD4+ T cells were isolated. Cultures held under 2.5 million PBMCs per well with about 10 IU/ml IL-2. This CDR3 contains 13 residues. The V gene lost 7 bases and the J gene lost 1 base, with 10 bases spanning the gap. CDR1 and CDR2 from the germline V gene are SNHLY and FYNNEI. The repertoire was sequenced with immunoSEQ multiplex PCR; TCRdb's copy has only in-frame clones and lacks some. The sample lists about 29,000 clones; 60% to 80% were seen once. The origin of this receptor is a human donor in good health. This chain connects TRBV2 to TRBJ1-1, with a tentative D call TRBD1 (6 bases). Input material: CD4+ T cells from PBMCs, cultured in vitro. CDR3 in amino acids: CASMNRENTEAFF. The CDR3 nucleotides are TGTGCCAGCATGAACAGGGAGAACACTGAAGCTTTCTTT.